This TCR beta chain derives from a study of blood T cell repertoires in COVID-19. Study in general: Specimens from acute and convalescent COVID-19 originated in the United States, Italy and Spain. Nucleic acid was either cDNA or gDNA, and it came from T cells, B-cell-depleted T cells, or PBMCs.

Per the original data handling: Nucleated cell number was recorded as an estimate derived from reference gene primer amplification. Measured with immunoSEQ multiplex PCR; TCRdb has only the in-frame clones, and not every one. V, J and clone size are taken as reported in that table, and D and trimming were inferred from the DNA itself. The data hold 90,000 to 100,000 clones, with around 84% observed a single time. V lost 11 bases and J lost 0, with 11 bases in between. This CDR3 spans 13 amino acids. Germline V CDR1 and CDR2: LNHDA, SQIVND (reference sequence). The V and J genes are TRBV19 and TRBJ1-5; unclear D gene. Sequences were obtained from peripheral blood. The sequence was obtained from a man in his sixties with acute or convalescent COVID-19. In DNA, the CDR3 is TGTGCCGGAGGCAGGAATAGCAATCAGCCCCAGCATTTT. The encoded protein is CAGGRNSNQPQHF.